A few counts support the clone carrying this T cell receptor (beta chain). One end of the junction varies from germline; a read error may be responsible. The data stem from a study of response to subunit inactivated influenza vaccine. Germline lookup yields CDR1 SGHRS and CDR2 YFSETQ. The CDR3 runs 15 residues. A single record per CDR3 protein comes from TCRdb applying MiXCR to the RT-PCR reads. The sample shows 500,000 to 700,000 distinct CDR3 sequences, under 30% of them seen only once. These same records also appear under a second study, on T cells expressing NK-cell markers. As that report states: UMIs accompanied the 5'RACE template switching by which TCR beta cDNA was made. It was sorted CD3+CD56+NKG2C+, CD3+CD56+NKG2C- and CD3+CD56-NKG2C+ T cells that supplied the TCR beta repertoires. The same clonotypes also predominated in the CD3+CD56-NKG2C+ fraction of several donors. There remained a lack of clarity about HCMV specificity of expanded NKG2C+ T cell clones.

Source: CD4+ T cells sorted from PBMCs, taken roughly 12 days after vaccination. The chain couples TRBV5-1 to TRBJ2-3; the match to TRBD2 covers 10 bases. The receptor was derived from a man aged 45-65 years who received an inactivated influenza vaccine. DNA for the CDR3: TGCGCCAGCAGCTCCAGCGGGAGGGCCACACATACGCAGTATTTT. Protein sequence: CASSSSGRATHTQYF.